This T cell receptor beta chain was captured by sequencing in a study of T cell responses to AZD1222 COVID-19 vaccine. Method: immunoSEQ multiplex PCR; TCRdb's copy keeps in-frame clones and lacks some. Here the sample spans over 100,000 clones, around nine tenths being singletons. On this clone itself: What it binds is unknown.

CDR1 and CDR2 from the germline V gene are SGHVS and FQNEAQ. The CDR3 totals 13 residues. The V and J ends lost 3 bases and 11 bases respectively, with 11 bases between them. Overall study results and limits: AZD1222 recipients seropositive at baseline numbered only 5 or 6.

The sample consisted of peripheral blood, taken 28 days after the second dose of the MenACWY control vaccine. The source of this sequence is an adult who received the MenACWY meningococcal vaccine as a control. The chain employs TRBV7-8 and TRBJ1-6; possible D gene TRBD1, 5 bases. The CDR3 sequence is CASSLGPRAPLHF. The CDR3 bases are TGTGCCAGCAGCTTGGGACCTCGGGCACCCCTCCACTTT.